The 16 T cell receptor beta chains reported below all come from one sample, sequenced in a study of shared clonotypes between healthy human individuals. Clones were read by immunoSEQ multiplex PCR, and TCRdb kept only the in-frame ones, dropping some. The sample has about 2.4 million clones; approximately 93% are singletons. Source material: naive CD4+ T cells from PBMCs. As to subset: CD45RA+ positively selected. The receptors shown here come from a man aged 18 to 29 in good health. Some clones in this sample may be carry-over from other donors' samples.

The genes are TRBV7-8 and TRBJ1-1; 7 bases line up with TRBD1. Germline values: CDR1 SGHVS, CDR2 FQNEAQ. The V and J ends lost 5 bases and 0 bases, in that order; junction bases with no gene match: 6. The CDR3 is 15 residues long. The CDR3 loop is CASSPRTGLNTEAFF. The CDR3 nucleotides are TGTGCCAGCAGCCCAAGGACAGGCTTGAACACTGAAGCTTTCTTT.

The chain has TRBV5-1 and TRBJ2-5; 7 nucleotides align to TRBD1. This CDR3 region has 17 residues. V dropped 4 bases and J dropped 0; count of bases not matched to a gene: 12. Germline values: CDR1 SGHRS, CDR2 YFSETQ. The CDR3, as DNA: TGCGCCAGCAGCACACCTAGGGGACAGAAGTACCAAGAGACCCAGTACTTC. Protein product: CASSTPRGQKYQETQYF.

The rearrangement joins TRBV10-1 to TRBJ1-1, with D unclear. The germline gives CDR1 WNHNN, CDR2 SYGVQD (reference sequence). V was cut by 6 bases and J by 3 bases, with 11 bases left in between. CDR3 length equals 13 residues. The CDR3 protein is CASSERVDTEAFF. CDR3 nucleotide sequence: TGCGCCAGCAGCGAGAGGGTGGACACTGAAGCTTTCTTT.

This clone appeared a single time. Within the sample, other DNA sequences also encode this same CDR3. The chain has TRBV6-5 and TRBJ2-1; 8 bases are a match to TRBD2. Germline V gene sequence: CDR1 MNHEY, CDR2 SVGAGI. This CDR3 has 15 residues. J lost 4 bases, V lost 4 bases, and 6 bases had no gene match. In DNA form, the CDR3 reads TGTGCCAGCAGTTTGACTAGCGTCTCATACAATGAGCAGTTCTTC. Translation gives CASSLTSVSYNEQFF.

The chain has TRBV15 and TRBJ2-7; possibly TRBD1 or TRBD2 for D (5 bases each). The CDR3 extends over 14 amino acids. V was pared by 4 bases and J by 2 bases, with 12 bases between. Germline lookup yields CDR1 LNHNV and CDR2 YYDKDF (reference sequence). CDR3 in amino acids: CATSNEVGAYEQYF. For the CDR3, the DNA is TGTGCCACCAGCAACGAGGTGGGGGCCTACGAGCAGTACTTC.

The rearrangement joins TRBV4-2 to TRBJ1-3, with TRBD1 as a possible D gene (5 bases). CDR1 and CDR2 (germline): LGHNA, YNFKEQ. This CDR3 has 15 residues. With 3 bases removed from V and 1 base from J, the gap between germline ends came to 10 bases. The CDR3 coding sequence is TGTGCCAGCAGCCAGGAAGGGGATTCTGGAAACACCATATATTTT. Its translation is CASSQEGDSGNTIYF.

V is TRBV6-5 and J is TRBJ2-1; D possibly corresponds to TRBD2 (5 bases). There are 15 residues in the CDR3. V gave up 0 bases and J gave up 6 bases, with 12 bases separating them. Per germline, CDR1 MNHEY and CDR2 SVGAGI. The CDR3 coding sequence is TGTGCCAGCAGTTACTCATTGGCTAGCCTCAATGAGCAGTTCTTC. Translated, it gives CASSYSLASLNEQFF.

This sequence joins TRBV6-6 and TRBJ1-4; maybe TRBD1 (6 bases). Trimming stripped 6 bases from V and 5 bases from J, with 10 bases between. The CDR3 has 13 residues. CDR1 MNHNY and CDR2 SVGAGI come from the germline V gene (reference sequence). The CDR3 loop reads CASRGGRNEKLFF. The CDR3 DNA sequence: TGTGCCAGCAGGGGGGGGCGCAATGAAAAACTGTTTTTT.

This clone came up once. The rearrangement joins TRBV15 to TRBJ2-7; 9 bases align to TRBD1. After removal of 3 bases from V and 5 bases from J, the junction contained 8 bases not matched to a gene. This CDR3 spans 15 amino acids. Germline loops: CDR1 LNHNV, CDR2 YYDKDF (reference sequence). CDR3 residues: CATSRPQGAVHEQYF. The CDR3 DNA reads TGTGCCACCAGCAGGCCACAGGGGGCCGTACACGAGCAGTACTTC.

This chain connects TRBV10-3 to TRBJ2-2, with a possible D match to TRBD2 (5 bases). The CDR3 is 14 amino acids. V was shortened by 3 bases and J by 7 bases, with 12 bases between the two germline ends. CDR1 is ENHRY and CDR2 is SYGVKD in the germline V gene. The CDR3 DNA sequence: TGTGCCATCAGTGATGTCGGCGGGTTCGGGGAGCTGTTTTTT. Translation: CAISDVGGFGELFF.

The chain combines TRBV9 with TRBJ1-2; TRBD1 agrees at 10 bases. With 3 bases clipped from V and 5 bases from J, the junction kept 10 bases outside the gene matches. The CDR3 consists of 16 residues. Looked up from germline, CDR1 is SGDLS and CDR2 is YYNGEE. CDR3 sequence: CASSATADRGRYGYTF. CDR3 coding DNA: TGTGCCAGCAGCGCGACTGCGGACAGGGGGAGGTATGGCTACACCTTC.

J is TRBJ2-6 and V is TRBV19; D remains unclear. V was trimmed by 2 bases and J by 4 bases, leaving 12 bases between them. The CDR3 consists of 16 residues. Per germline, CDR1 LNHDA and CDR2 SQIVND (reference sequence). CDR3 bases: TGTGCCAGTAGTATATTGTGGGGATCAGGGGCCAACGTCCTGACTTTC. It translates to CASSILWGSGANVLTF.

The chain carries TRBV28 and TRBJ2-7, with a tentative D call TRBD2 (5 bases). Germline V gene lookup returns CDR1 MDHEN and CDR2 SYDVKM. This CDR3 comprises 11 residues. Trimming cost V 5 bases and J 3 bases, with 5 bases left between them. CDR3 sequence reads: CASSDYYEQYF. As DNA, the CDR3 is TGTGCCAGCAGTGACTACTACGAGCAGTACTTC.

The genes are TRBV5-8 and TRBJ2-2; perhaps TRBD1 as D (5 bases). This CDR3 comprises 14 residues. V was pared by 4 bases and J by 0 bases, with 7 bases between. Germline V gene data show CDR1 as SGHTS and CDR2 as YDEGEE. The CDR3 region is CASSLTANTGELFF. The CDR3 coding sequence is TGTGCCAGCAGCCTGACAGCGAACACCGGGGAGCTGTTTTTT.

This CDR3 is CASSFDISAGELFF. The CDR3 DNA follows: TGTGCCAGCAGCTTCGACATCAGCGCCGGGGAGCTGTTTTTT. The V gene is TRBV7-2, the J gene TRBJ2-2; D remains ambiguous. CDR1 SGHTA and CDR2 FQGNSA come from the germline V gene. The CDR3 has 14 residues. V was clipped by 3 bases and J by 6 bases, with 11 bases between them.

CDR3 in DNA: TGTGCCTGGAGTGACGTGGGGGGATCTGAAGCTTTCTTT. Amino acids: CAWSDVGGSEAFF. The chain is built from TRBV30 and TRBJ1-1; D is perhaps TRBD1 (5 bases). Between the trimmed V and J ends, which lost 1 base and 6 bases, there was a span of 12 bases. There are 13 residues in the CDR3. Germline CDR1 and CDR2: GTSNPN and SVGIG (reference sequence).